Listed below are T cell receptor beta chains from one sample, sequenced in a study of regulatory T cells in long-lasting Graves disease. Using its own MiXCR run on the multiplex PCR reads, TCRdb lists one record per CDR3 protein. The top ten clones hold less than 15% of a sample with approximately 270,000 distinct CDR3 sequences, around 19% of them seen once. These data were also reused for a study on T cells in Graves' hyperthyroidism and ophthalmopathy.

The sample consisted of peripheral blood mononuclear cells (PBMCs), taken at new diagnosis, from a patient treated with antithyroid drugs. Receptors originate from a woman in her thirties with Graves disease. The CDR3 runs from the conserved cysteine through the conserved F or W. Each record gives: D gene, J gene, V gene, clone size, CDR3 DNA, CDR3 protein. D genes are given only for firm matches. Size is stated for part of the rows, as once, few or many counts, or as a class when the clone is expanded.

NA,TRBJ1-2,TRBV5-1,many,TGCGCCAGCAGCTTAAAGGGGGATAGTGGGTATGGCTACACCTTC,CASSLKGDSGYGYTF
TRBD1,TRBJ1-1,TRBV20-1,many,TGCAGTGCAACCACAGGGGCGAACACTGAAGCTTTCTTT,CSATTGANTEAFF
NA,TRBJ1-6,TRBV20-1,many,TGCAGTGCTAGAGTAACAATCCAGAGTTCACCCCTCCACTTT,CSARVTIQSSPLHF
NA,TRBJ2-7,TRBV7-9,many,TGTGCCAGCAGCTTAGAGGGCAACGAGCAGTACTTC,CASSLEGNEQYF
NA,TRBJ2-1,TRBV3-1,many,TGTGCCAGCAGCCAGCGCCGAACCGACTACTACAATGAGCAGTTCTTC,CASSQRRTDYYNEQFF
NA,TRBJ1-1,TRBV9,few,TGTGCCAGCAGCCCAAGGGAGGGTTACACTGAAGCTTTCTTT,CASSPREGYTEAFF
NA,TRBJ1-2,TRBV25-1,few,TGTGCCAGCAAGGGCGGGGGGACCCGCCTAACCTATGGCTACACCTTC,CASKGGGTRLTYGYTF
TRBD2,TRBJ2-3,TRBV20-1,NA,TGCAGTGCTAGATGGGCTAGCGGGGGGGCGGGTACAGATACGCAGTATTTC,CSARWASGGAGTDTQYF
NA,TRBJ1-1,TRBV20-1,many,TGCAGTGCTACCCCTAACCTTAACACTGAAGCTTTCTTT,CSATPNLNTEAFF
NA,TRBJ1-5,TRBV6-5,NA,TGTGCCAGCAGTAACTCGAGGTGGGGAGGATTGGGCAATCAGCCCCAGCATTTT,CASSNSRWGGLGNQPQHF
TRBD1,TRBJ2-7,TRBV19,many,TGTGCCAGTAGTAAGGGGACAGTTTCCTACGAGCAGTACTTC,CASSKGTVSYEQYF
NA,TRBJ2-1,TRBV7-9,many,TGTGCCAGCAGCACAGGGTCCCGAGGGAATGAGCAGTTCTTC,CASSTGSRGNEQFF
NA,TRBJ2-1,TRBV10-2,many,TGCGCCAGCATCCCACACACCGACGGCTACAATGAGCAGTTCTTC,CASIPHTDGYNEQFF
TRBD2,TRBJ2-7,TRBV28,once,TGTGCCAGCAGTTTATATCCGGGGGGCTACGAGCAGTACTTC,CASSLYPGGYEQYF
NA,TRBJ2-7,TRBV3-2,NA,TGTGCCAGCTTATTACAGGGTCATCTCGAGCAGTACTTC,CASLLQGHLEQYF
TRBD2,TRBJ2-7,TRBV27,many,TGTGCCAGCAGTCAACACCCGGGACTAGCGGGGGGAAGCTCCTACGAGCAGTACTTC,CASSQHPGLAGGSSYEQYF
NA,TRBJ2-5,TRBV5-1,many,TGCGCCAGCAGCTTCTCCGGGGTAACTGGGGAGACCCAGTACTTC,CASSFSGVTGETQYF
NA,TRBJ1-1,TRBV5-1,NA,TGCGCCAGCAGCTCCGATTTGGACACTGAAGCTTTCTTT,CASSSDLDTEAFF
TRBD2,TRBJ2-5,TRBV20-1,many,TGCAGTGCTAGTCTTGGTAGCGGGGGATCGGGAGAGACCCAGTACTTC,CSASLGSGGSGETQYF
NA,TRBJ1-4,TRBV7-9,many,TGTGCCAGCAGTAGAATTGACGGGGAAAAACTGTTTTTT,CASSRIDGEKLFF
NA,TRBJ2-3,TRBV10-3,many,TGTGCCATCACCCAGGGGGGGTTCACAGATACGCAGTATTTT,CAITQGGFTDTQYF
NA,TRBJ2-3,TRBV5-1,many,TGCGCCAGCAGCCCCCGCACAGGGCCACTACGCCCAGATACGCAGTATTTT,CASSPRTGPLRPDTQYF
NA,TRBJ2-5,TRBV7-2,many,TGTGCCAGCAGCCCCGACGGGATTCAAGAGACCCAGTACTTC,CASSPDGIQETQYF
NA,TRBJ1-2,TRBV5-6,many,TGTGCCAGCAGCTTCTTACGAGACCAGATTGGGGCACATGGCTACACCTTC,CASSFLRDQIGAHGYTF
NA,TRBJ1-4,TRBV20-1,few,TGCAGTGCCATGGAGGGGTTGGAAAAACTGTTTTTT,CSAMEGLEKLFF
NA,TRBJ2-5,TRBV18,NA,TGTGCCAGCTCACCACAGTACCAAGAGACCCAGTACTTC,CASSPQYQETQYF
TRBD2,TRBJ2-3,TRBV20-1,many,TGCAGTGCTAGAGAAGCGGGGGGGGGGACAGATACGCAGTATTTT,CSAREAGGGTDTQYF
NA,TRBJ1-2,TRBV6-1,few,TGTGCCCAAACCCCCGGGTGGGGCTACACCTTC,CAQTPGWGYTF
TRBD1,TRBJ1-1,TRBV5-1,many,TGCGCCAGCAGCTTCGACAGGGCTAACACTGAAGCTTTCTTT,CASSFDRANTEAFF
NA,TRBJ1-1,TRBV6-1,few,TGTGCCAGCAGTCCCGCCCGGGACACCGAAGCTTTCTTT,CASSPARDTEAFF
NA,TRBJ1-1,TRBV5-1,NA,TGCGCCAGCAACTTGGGGCGGACTGAAGCTTTCTTT,CASNLGRTEAFF
NA,TRBJ1-2,TRBV5-1,many,TGTGCCAGCAGCCCTATTTTAGACAGCGGCTATGGCTACACCTTC,CASSPILDSGYGYTF
NA,TRBJ1-6,TRBV20-1,many,TGCAGTGCTAGAGGGGGGGGACCGAATAATTCACCCCTCCACTTT,CSARGGGPNNSPLHF
NA,TRBJ1-1,TRBV24-1,NA,TGTGCCACCAGTGATTGGAAGAACACTGAAGCTTTCTTT,CATSDWKNTEAFF
TRBD2,TRBJ2-1,TRBV20-1,NA,TGCGGGTTTTTAGCGGGGGGGCGTGAGCAGTTCTTC,CGFLAGGREQFF
NA,TRBJ2-5,TRBV20-1,many,TGCAGTGCTATAATCGGGACGCAAGAGACCCAGTACTTC,CSAIIGTQETQYF
TRBD1,TRBJ1-1,TRBV5-8,many,TGTGCCAGCAGCACGGGACAGGGGGCCGGCGACTGGTGGACTGAAGCTTTCTTT,CASSTGQGAGDWWTEAFF
TRBD1,TRBJ2-1,TRBV12-3/TRBV12-4,NA,TGTGCCAGCAGACCTCCGACAGGGGTTGCCAATGAGCAGTTCTTC,CASRPPTGVANEQFF
NA,TRBJ1-6,TRBV5-1,NA,TGCGCCAGCAGCTTGGAAGACGGCAGGAATTCACCCCTCCACTTT,CASSLEDGRNSPLHF
NA,TRBJ1-1,TRBV5-1,many,TGCGCCAGCAGCTTGCTTGTCGGAGACACTGAAGCTTTCTTT,CASSLLVGDTEAFF
NA,TRBJ1-1,TRBV16,many,TGTGCCAGCAGCCAATTAGTAAGGTCATCTGAGACTGAAGCTTTCTTT,CASSQLVRSSETEAFF
TRBD2,TRBJ2-1,TRBV6-2/TRBV6-3,NA,TGTGCCAGCAGTTACTCGTCTAGCGGGGGCTATGAGCAGTTCTTC,CASSYSSSGGYEQFF
NA,TRBJ1-3,TRBV2,many,TGTGCCAGCAGTGAGGGACCCTCCTCTGGAAACACCATATATTTT,CASSEGPSSGNTIYF
NA,TRBJ2-7,TRBV6-1,many,TGTGCCGGGGCTGGGGGCAGATCCTACGAGCAGTACTTC,CAGAGGRSYEQYF
TRBD2,TRBJ2-3,TRBV12-3/TRBV12-4,NA,TGTGCCAGCAGTTTAGAGGCGGGGGGGTACACAGATACGCAGTATTTT,CASSLEAGGYTDTQYF
NA,TRBJ2-3,TRBV12-3/TRBV12-4,many,TGTGCCAGCAGTTTTCCCGGGACACCAGATACGCAGTATTTT,CASSFPGTPDTQYF
TRBD1,TRBJ1-5,TRBV6-2/TRBV6-3,many,TGTGCCAGCAGTGTGGGACAGAAAAATCAGCCCCAGCATTTT,CASSVGQKNQPQHF
TRBD2,TRBJ2-7,TRBV5-1,many,TGCGCCAGCAGCTTGGCTAGCGGGGGGGCGTCCCTCGAGCAGTACTTC,CASSLASGGASLEQYF
NA,TRBJ1-1,TRBV20-1,many,TGCAGTGCAAAGGACCTCATGAACACTGAAGCTTTCTTT,CSAKDLMNTEAFF
NA,TRBJ2-7,TRBV11-2,many,TGTGCCAGCTTGGGGGACATCCACGAGCAGTACTTC,CASLGDIHEQYF
NA,TRBJ1-1,TRBV20-1,many,TGCAGTGCTTACCAGGGCGGTACTGGCACTGAAGCTTTCTTT,CSAYQGGTGTEAFF
NA,TRBJ2-2,TRBV2,many,TGTGCCAGCAGTCCACAAACAGGGACCGGGGAGCTGTTTTTT,CASSPQTGTGELFF